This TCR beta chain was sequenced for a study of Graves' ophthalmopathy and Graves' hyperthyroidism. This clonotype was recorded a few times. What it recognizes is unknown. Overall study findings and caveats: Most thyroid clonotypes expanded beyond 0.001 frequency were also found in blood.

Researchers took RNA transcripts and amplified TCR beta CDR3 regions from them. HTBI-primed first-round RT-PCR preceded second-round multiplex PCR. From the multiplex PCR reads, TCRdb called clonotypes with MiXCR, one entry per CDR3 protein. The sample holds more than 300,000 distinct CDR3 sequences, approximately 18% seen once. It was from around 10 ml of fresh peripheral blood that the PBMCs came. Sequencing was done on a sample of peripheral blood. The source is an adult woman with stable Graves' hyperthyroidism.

The CDR3 sequence: CASSLRHRGGPGELFF. CDR3 nucleotide sequence: TGTGCCAGCAGCCTCCGACACAGGGGCGGACCCGGGGAGCTGTTTTTT. The chain carries TRBV4-2 and TRBJ2-2, with 7 bases lining up with TRBD1. The CDR3 spans 16 residues. Germline CDR1 reads LGHNA; CDR2 reads YNFKEQ. V lost 4 bases, J lost 6 bases, and 11 bases stayed unmatched.